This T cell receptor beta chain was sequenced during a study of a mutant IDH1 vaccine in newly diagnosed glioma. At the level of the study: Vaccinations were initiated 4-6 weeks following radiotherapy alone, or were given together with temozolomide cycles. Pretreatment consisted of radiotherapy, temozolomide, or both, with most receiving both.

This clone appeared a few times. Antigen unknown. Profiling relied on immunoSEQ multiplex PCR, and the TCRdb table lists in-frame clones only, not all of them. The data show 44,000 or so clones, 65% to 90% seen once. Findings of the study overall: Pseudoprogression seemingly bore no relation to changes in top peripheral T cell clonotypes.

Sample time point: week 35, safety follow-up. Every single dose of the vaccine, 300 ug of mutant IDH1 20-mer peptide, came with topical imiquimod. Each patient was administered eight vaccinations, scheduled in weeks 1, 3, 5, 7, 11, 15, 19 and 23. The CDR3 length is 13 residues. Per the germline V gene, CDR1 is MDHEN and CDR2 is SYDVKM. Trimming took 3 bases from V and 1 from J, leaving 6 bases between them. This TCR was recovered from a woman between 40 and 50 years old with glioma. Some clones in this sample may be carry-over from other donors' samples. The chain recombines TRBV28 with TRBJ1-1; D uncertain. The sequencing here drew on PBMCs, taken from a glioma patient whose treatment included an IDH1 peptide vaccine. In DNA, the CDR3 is TGTGCCAGCAGTTTCCAGGAGAACACTGAAGCTTTCTTT. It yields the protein CASSFQENTEAFF. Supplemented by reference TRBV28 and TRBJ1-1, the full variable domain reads DVKVTQSSRYLVKRTGEKVFLECVQDMDHENMFWYRQDPGLGLRLIYFSYDVKMKEKGDIPEGYSVSREKKERFSLILESASTNQTSMYLCASSFQENTEAFFGQGTRLTVV.